The source of this TCR beta chain is a study of blood T cell repertoires in COVID-19. Study summary: Spain, Italy and the United States supplied samples that represented acute and convalescent COVID-19. In each case, the material was cDNA or gDNA derived from T cells, B-cell-depleted T cells, or PBMCs.

Original processing notes: From reference gene primer amplification, estimates of nucleated cell counts were derived. The method was immunoSEQ multiplex PCR; TCRdb's version includes in-frame clones alone and lacks a portion of them. V and J calls and clone size come straight from that table; D and trimming were deduced from the DNA. The sample includes a few hundred thousand clones, approximately 85% of them seen just once. Enrollment of patients from Seattle took place during active infection, with longitudinal follow-up. This clone was detected a few times. The sample consisted of peripheral blood. The clonotype originates from a woman between 65 and 79 years old with COVID-19, enrolled during active disease.

CDR3 in amino acids: CASSLEVGQKNTEAFF. In DNA, the CDR3 is TGCGCCAGCAGCTTGGAGGTTGGGCAGAAAAACACTGAAGCTTTCTTT. The chain uses TRBV5-1 and TRBJ1-1; D not certain. The CDR3 has 16 amino acids. The V and J ends lost 0 bases and 2 bases respectively, with 14 bases between them. Germline-derived CDR1 and CDR2 are SGHRS and YFSETQ.